This is a list of T cell receptor beta chains from one sample in a study of Ad26.COV2.S vaccination and SARS-CoV-2 variants. This table comes from immunoSEQ multiplex PCR, and its TCRdb copy is limited to in-frame clones, with some not included. The table has fewer than 400,000 clones, 88% seen once. The sample in question was peripheral blood, obtained in a trial of Ad26.COV2.S vaccine versus placebo. The receptors were gathered from a person between 18 and 65 years old who received the Ad26.COV2.S COVID-19 vaccine or a placebo. CDR3s include the opening cysteine and the closing phenylalanine or tryptophan. The D gene is left open where the match is weak. Only part of the rows carry a size: once, few, many, or a class if the clone is expanded.

clone_size,cdr3_length,v_call,j_call,d_call,cdr3_aa,cdr3_nt
once,12,TRBV27,TRBJ2-1,NA,CASSWLGDEQFF,TGTGCCAGCAGTTGGTTGGGGGATGAGCAGTTCTTC
NA,17,TRBV21-1,TRBJ2-1,NA,CASSTLLFGTSYNEQFF,TGTGCCAGCAGCACTTTACTATTCGGGACATCTTACAATGAGCAGTTCTTC
NA,12,TRBV7-9,TRBJ2-1,NA,CASSLVLNEQFF,TGTGCCAGCAGCTTAGTACTCAATGAGCAGTTCTTC
NA,14,TRBV7-2,TRBJ2-1,NA,CASSLVSFAYEQFF,TGTGCCAGCAGCTTAGTTTCGTTTGCGTATGAGCAGTTCTTC
NA,14,TRBV5-1,TRBJ2-2,TRBD1,CASREGAGTGELFF,TGCGCCAGCAGAGAGGGGGCCGGCACCGGGGAGCTGTTTTTT
NA,15,TRBV6-4,TRBJ2-1,TRBD1,CASTQTGVPYNEQFF,TGTGCCAGCACACAGACAGGGGTCCCCTACAATGAGCAGTTCTTC
NA,16,TRBV6-2/TRBV6-3,TRBJ1-5,NA,CASSLGGRRANQPQHF,TGTGCCAGCAGTTTGGGGGGGAGGAGAGCAAATCAGCCCCAGCATTTT
NA,13,TRBV25-1,TRBJ2-7,TRBD1,CASSNRGRDEQYF,TGTGCCAGCAGTAACAGGGGGCGAGACGAGCAGTACTTC
many,15,TRBV6-2/TRBV6-3,TRBJ2-7,NA,CASSYSPDGAYEQYF,TGTGCCAGCAGTTACTCACCTGACGGGGCCTACGAGCAGTACTTC
NA,18,TRBV7-9,TRBJ2-2,TRBD2,CASSLASWTSGNTGELFF,TGTGCCAGCAGCTTAGCCAGCTGGACTAGCGGTAACACCGGGGAGCTGTTTTTT
NA,15,TRBV6-1,TRBJ1-5,NA,CASSEDRGRGQPQHF,TGTGCCAGCAGTGAAGATAGGGGTCGCGGACAGCCCCAGCATTTT
once,15,TRBV19,TRBJ2-3,TRBD1,CASSIGTGNTDTQYF,TGTGCCAGTAGTATCGGGACAGGGAACACAGATACGCAGTATTTT
once,18,TRBV4-1,TRBJ2-3,TRBD2,CASSQDSQASGGGDTQYF,TGCGCCAGCAGCCAAGACTCTCAGGCGAGCGGGGGTGGGGATACGCAGTATTTT
once,13,TRBV7-6,TRBJ2-5,NA,CASSLGQWETQYF,TGTGCCAGCAGCTTAGGGCAATGGGAGACCCAGTACTTC
NA,16,TRBV14,TRBJ2-7,TRBD2,CASSLLGTSGMDEQYF,TGTGCCAGCAGCCTCCTGGGGACTAGCGGGATGGACGAGCAGTACTTC
NA,14,TRBV27,TRBJ2-5,TRBD1,CASSQGQDWETQYF,TGTGCCAGCAGTCAGGGACAGGACTGGGAGACCCAGTACTTC
NA,16,TRBV1,TRBJ1-3,NA,CTSSQNRGLSGNTIYF,TGCACCAGCAGCCAGAACAGGGGGTTGTCTGGAAACACCATATATTTT
NA,17,TRBV4-2,TRBJ1-1,NA,CASSQNQPRGRGTEAFF,TGTGCCAGCAGCCAAAACCAACCCAGGGGCAGAGGAACTGAAGCTTTCTTT
NA,19,TRBV7-9,TRBJ2-4,TRBD1,CASSLASLGTGHLKNIQYF,TGTGCCAGCAGCTTAGCGTCATTGGGGACAGGGCACCTTAAAAACATTCAGTACTTC
NA,13,TRBV24-1,TRBJ2-7,NA,CATSDNVHGEQYF,TGTGCCACCAGTGATAACGTCCATGGGGAGCAGTACTTC
NA,15,TRBV9,TRBJ2-3,TRBD2,CASSAVGGATDTQYF,TGTGCCAGCAGCGCCGTCGGGGGGGCGACAGATACGCAGTATTTT
NA,13,TRBV6-6,TRBJ2-1,NA,CASMGGRYNEQFF,TGTGCCAGCATGGGGGGACGATACAATGAGCAGTTCTTC
NA,16,TRBV10-3,TRBJ2-3,NA,CAISDEGLPSTDTQYF,TGTGCCATCAGCGACGAGGGGTTACCTAGCACAGATACGCAGTATTTT
NA,15,TRBV3-1/TRBV3-2,TRBJ2-7,NA,CASSQEGTSSYEQYF,TGTGCCAGCAGCCAAGAGGGGACCAGCTCCTACGAGCAGTACTTC
NA,16,TRBV6-1,TRBJ2-3,NA,CASSEDMGFSADTQYF,TGTGCCAGCAGTGAAGATATGGGGTTCTCGGCAGATACGCAGTATTTT
NA,13,TRBV6-5,TRBJ2-1,NA,CASSRLSYNEQFF,TGTGCCAGCAGCCGTCTCAGCTACAATGAGCAGTTCTTC
NA,13,TRBV30,TRBJ2-3,NA,CAWSAGGTDTQYF,TGTGCCTGGAGTGCAGGGGGCACAGATACGCAGTATTTT
NA,12,TRBV15,TRBJ2-7,NA,CATSRDVGEQYF,TGTGCCACCAGCAGAGATGTCGGCGAGCAGTACTTC
NA,15,TRBV7-2,TRBJ2-2,TRBD2,CASSLASGGTGELFF,TGTGCCAGCAGCTTAGCTAGCGGGGGTACCGGGGAGCTGTTTTTT
once,21,TRBV19,TRBJ1-4,TRBD1,CASSLLTGGRVAPANNEKLFF,TGTGCCAGTAGTTTACTGACAGGGGGCAGGGTGGCCCCCGCCAATAATGAAAAACTGTTTTTT
few,13,TRBV7-9,TRBJ1-2,NA,CASSSEQGMGYTF,TGTGCCAGCAGCTCCGAACAGGGTATGGGCTACACCTTC
NA,18,TRBV7-9,TRBJ2-2,TRBD2,CASSLAVVAGGNTGELFF,TGTGCCAGCAGCTTAGCAGTCGTAGCGGGGGGAAACACCGGGGAGCTGTTTTTT
NA,15,TRBV5-1,TRBJ2-3,TRBD1,CASSLVDREADTQYF,TGCGCCAGCAGCTTGGTGGACAGGGAGGCAGATACGCAGTATTTT
NA,16,TRBV2,TRBJ2-7,NA,CASSEAREQSSYEQYF,TGTGCCAGCAGTGAAGCTCGGGAACAGAGCTCCTACGAGCAGTACTTC
NA,16,TRBV6-5,TRBJ2-3,NA,CASSYGDTLFTDTQYF,TGTGCCAGCAGTTACGGGGACACCTTATTCACAGATACGCAGTATTTT
NA,15,TRBV7-2,TRBJ1-2,NA,CASSPSTVPNYGYTF,TGTGCCAGCAGCCCGTCGACCGTTCCTAACTATGGCTACACCTTC
NA,14,TRBV10-3,TRBJ1-1,NA,CAISDNRDNTEAFF,TGTGCCATCAGTGACAACAGGGATAACACTGAAGCTTTCTTT
few,13,TRBV7-9,TRBJ1-6,TRBD1,CASTRGGDSPLHF,TGTGCCAGCACCAGGGGGGGGGATTCACCCCTCCACTTT
NA,11,TRBV21-1,TRBJ1-4,NA,CASSKSEKLFF,TGTGCCAGCAGCAAAAGCGAAAAACTGTTTTTT
NA,13,TRBV6-5,TRBJ1-1,NA,CASSHRAGTEAFF,TGTGCCAGCAGTCACAGGGCCGGCACTGAAGCTTTCTTT
NA,15,TRBV24-1,TRBJ1-2,TRBD1,CATSDSSDRGDGYTF,TGTGCCACCAGTGATTCCTCGGACAGGGGAGATGGCTACACCTTC
NA,15,TRBV7-9,TRBJ2-7,NA,CASSPPSGPSYEQYF,TGTGCCAGCAGCCCTCCCTCGGGACCCTCCTACGAGCAGTACTTC
NA,16,TRBV4-3,TRBJ1-4,NA,CASSQEVALGVQKLFF,TGCGCCAGCAGCCAAGAAGTAGCGCTTGGGGTCCAAAAACTGTTTTTT
NA,13,TRBV18,TRBJ1-1,TRBD1,CASSPTGGTEAFF,TGTGCCAGCTCACCAACAGGGGGCACTGAAGCTTTCTTT
NA,15,TRBV7-8,TRBJ2-1,TRBD1,CASSATGDQYNEQFF,TGTGCCAGCAGCGCCACAGGGGATCAATACAATGAGCAGTTCTTC